One sample yielded the 14 T cell receptor beta chains listed below, sequenced in a study of blood T cells in healthy people across ages. Combining a sample-barcoded 5' primer with a J-beta primer mix, a second PCR ran for roughly 7 to 12 cycles. TCRdb reprocessed the 5' RACE reads via MiXCR and lists one record per CDR3 protein. This sample has hundreds of thousands of distinct CDR3 sequences, with approximately 30% found just once. Sequencing was done on a sample of blood. The receptor set was obtained from an elderly woman in good health.

This clonotype was picked up many times. V and J are TRBV24-1 and TRBJ2-5; D might be TRBD1 (5 bases). The CDR3 is 15 residues long. Trimming pared 2 bases from V and 2 bases from J, leaving 11 bases between. Germline CDR1 KGHDR, CDR2 SFDVKD. CDR3 sequence (DNA): TGTGCCACCAGTGATTCCCGACAGCGTCAAGAGACCCAGTACTTC. Encoded protein: CATSDSRQRQETQYF.

The chain recombines TRBV20-1 with TRBJ2-3; perhaps TRBD2 as D (6 bases). Trimming removed 6 bases from V and 0 bases from J, with 19 bases in between. Germline V gene sequence: CDR1 DFQATT, CDR2 SNEGSKA (reference sequence). The CDR3 spans 16 residues. The CDR3 reads CSAQTRLALSTDTQYF. In DNA form, the CDR3 reads TGCAGTGCGCAGACGCGTCTAGCGCTTAGCACAGATACGCAGTATTTT.

With respect to this clonotype: A much larger clone differs from this one at a single base, so this may be a read error. This rearrangement joins TRBV7-9 to TRBJ1-6; D is undetermined. This CDR3 has 14 residues. CDR1 and CDR2 (germline): SEHNR, FQNEAQ (reference sequence). The CDR3 loop is CASSHQEGASPPHF. The CDR3 region has the DNA TGTGCCAGCAGCCATCAGGAGGGAGCTTCACCCCCCCACTTT.

This clonotype has a handful of counts. A read error is possible here, since a much larger clone lies one base away. This chain connects TRBV29-1 to TRBJ1-4; no clear D gene. The germline CDR1 and CDR2 sequences are SQVTM and ANQGSEA. V gave up 4 bases and J gave up 3 bases, with 21 bases separating them. The CDR3 runs to 17 residues. Written as DNA, the CDR3 is TGCAGCGTTGGTGGTGGGATGGAGGGAGCAGCTAATGAAAAACTGTTTTTT. Its translation is CSVGGGMEGAANEKLFF.

The gene calls are TRBV7-2 and TRBJ2-7, with 15 nucleotides matching TRBD2. The J call could be wrong; TRBJ2-5 is a better fit for the DNA end. From germline, CDR1 is SGHTA and CDR2 FQGNSA. The CDR3 spans 17 residues. The CDR3 loop is CASSPPGLAGGGGTQYF. CDR3 DNA sequence: TGTGCCAGCAGCCCCCCTGGACTAGCGGGGGGGGGAGGGACCCAGTACTTC.

Many counts were recorded for this clonotype. The V and J genes are TRBV20-1 and TRBJ1-6; 8 bases are a match to TRBD1. Germline CDR1 DFQATT, CDR2 SNEGSKA (reference sequence). The ends lost 6 bases at V and 7 bases at J; junction bases unmatched: 11. This CDR3 is 15 amino acids long. CDR3 DNA sequence: TGCAGTGCGGGGGACAGGCCTCAATCGAATTCACCCCTCCACTTT. It specifies CSAGDRPQSNSPLHF.

This clonotype came up many times. The V call is TRBV5-1, the J call TRBJ1-1, with D tentatively TRBD1 (6 bases). Trimming shortened V by 4 bases and J by 0 bases, and 13 bases separated the two germline ends. Germline V gene data show CDR1 as SGHRS and CDR2 as YFSETQ. The CDR3 covers 15 residues. CDR3 loop: CASSTEGHLNTEAFF. As DNA, the CDR3 is TGCGCCAGCAGCACCGAGGGACACTTGAACACTGAAGCTTTCTTT. Full variable domain (rest looked up from reference TRBV5-1 and TRBJ1-1): KAGVTQTPRYLIKTRGQQVTLSCSPISGHRSVSWYQQTPGQGLQFLFEYFSETQRNKGNFPGRFSGRQFSNSRSEMNVSTLELGDSALYLCASSTEGHLNTEAFFGQGTRLTVV.

This clonotype has a count of ten or more. This chain connects TRBV6-4 to TRBJ2-1, with 13 bases lining up with TRBD2. The J call is uncertain, as TRBJ2-7 better fits the DNA end. CDR3 length: 15 residues. The germline CDR1 and CDR2 sequences are MRHNA and SNTAGT. The CDR3 region has the DNA TGTGCCAGCAGTCGACTAGCGGGGGGATACAATGAGCAGTACTTC. It yields the protein CASSRLAGGYNEQYF.

The table lists this clonotype with many counts. This sequence joins TRBV6-6 and TRBJ2-5, with 8 bases that match TRBD2. The CDR3 spans 16 residues. V lost 2 bases, J lost 5 bases, and 10 bases stayed unmatched. The germline V gene has CDR1 MNHNY and CDR2 SVGAGI (reference sequence). Here the CDR3 DNA reads TGTGCCAGCAGTTACGGCGCGGGGGGCGGGGAGGAGACCCAGTACTTC. This translates into CASSYGAGGGEETQYF.

Points on this clonotype: This may be a read error: a much more frequent sequence differs by one nucleotide. This rearrangement joins TRBV2 to TRBJ2-1, with TRBD2 matching 14 bases. The germline V gene has CDR1 SNHLY and CDR2 FYNNEI. The CDR3 length is 15 residues. The CDR3, as DNA: TGTGCCGGCAGCGCGACTAGCGGGGGGGCCATTGAGCAGTTCTTC. The encoded protein is CAGSATSGGAIEQFF.

This clonotype was seen only a few times. This chain connects TRBV28 to TRBJ2-2, with 8 positions matching TRBD2. The CDR3 contains 15 residues. Trimming took 1 base from V and 6 from J; bases not matched to a gene: 4. The V gene's germline CDR1 is MDHEN and CDR2 SYDVKM. CDR3 region: CASSLFSGGAGELFF. CDR3 DNA sequence: TGTGCCAGCAGTTTATTCTCGGGGGGGGCCGGGGAGCTGTTTTTT.

This chain uses TRBV28 with TRBJ1-5; D is ambiguous. The CDR3 loop spans 14 amino acids. V was clipped by 3 bases and J by 2 bases, with 8 bases between them. The germline V gene encodes CDR1 MDHEN and CDR2 SYDVKM. CDR3 sequence: CASSLLAGNQPQHF. CDR3 in DNA: TGTGCCAGCAGTTTGTTGGCCGGCAATCAGCCCCAGCATTTT.

Concerning this clonotype: With a much larger clone just one base away, this may be a read error. The chain recombines TRBV20-1 with TRBJ2-1; D uncertain. The CDR3 has 12 residues. The V gene's germline CDR1 is DFQATT and CDR2 SNEGSKA (reference sequence). Here the CDR3 reads CSAREGPNVQFF. The DNA of the CDR3 is TGCAGTGCTAGAGAAGGGCCGAATGTGCAGTTCTTC.

The rearrangement uses TRBV7-8 and TRBJ2-5; unclear D gene. V lost 3 bases and J 2 bases, leaving 7 bases between the germline ends. Per the germline V gene, CDR1 is SGHVS and CDR2 is FQNEAQ. CDR3 length: 13 residues. CDR3 coding DNA: TGTGCCAGCAGCTTTGCCGAACAAGAGACCCAGTACTTC. Translation gives CASSFAEQETQYF.